One T cell receptor beta chain is described in this entry. This clone was detected only a few times. The target of this receptor is not known. Nothing much larger sits one base from this clone, and base qualities are not available. Cut back by 4 bases and 1 base, the V and J ends lie 13 bases apart. The germline V gene (reference sequence) provides CDR1 LNHNV and CDR2 YYDKDF. The CDR3 holds 15 amino acids from the cysteine to the phenylalanine. The only DNA kept is the CDR3, 45 bases in frame from the first base. The data derive from a study of beta chain features in type 1 diabetes (dated 2018 in TCRdb). Context from the whole study: Mean age, gender distribution, total cell number and subset yield did not differ between patients and healthy donors. The study compared the TCRB repertoires of sorted circulating CD4+ T cell subsets in recently diagnosed type 1 diabetes patients with those in matched healthy donors. Whereas all 30 or so donors provided naive and central memory subsets, regulatory and stem cell-like memory subsets were isolated from just 8 patients and roughly 8 healthy donors. Across all samples, fewer than 110,000,000 sorted cells were examined, and cell number per subset correlated strongly with RNA yield. The paper as a whole reports these results and caveats: Naive, central memory and regulatory TCRB repertoires appeared to be more similar among patients than among healthy donors. At VDJ recombination sites, patients with type 1 diabetes made fewer insertions and deleted more nucleotides, a pattern implying thymic rearrangement abnormalities. PCR might favor shorter templates, but patient and control samples were amplified and corrected together, so any skew would affect both groups equally. Because the HLA sub-analyses included only small numbers of individuals, any influence of HLA type on TCRB rearrangement was left unresolved. Type 1 diabetes patients showed a moderate but significant shortening of TCRB CDR3 length in all four CD4+ subsets. Because cDNA was sequenced instead of genomic DNA, activated cells with high expression could be over-represented, although the groups did not differ in activation or CD3 levels.

Each donor gave one peripheral blood draw, averaging roughly 100 mL, which was collected into heparinised tubes. A BD FACSAria II was used to sort naive, central memory, regulatory and stem cell-like memory CD4+ T cells with a panel that included CD45RO, CCR7, CD25, CD127, CD95 and CD27. Every sorted population had a purity above 95%. Right away, PBMCs were isolated by Lymphoprep density gradient centrifugation and were stained directly, with no culture step. So that batch effects would be minimized, each experiment stained and sorted samples in pairs, pairing one healthy donor with one patient. The High Capacity cDNA Reverse Transcription Kit was used to reverse transcribe all of the isolated RNA, meaning that expressed TCRB transcripts were what got sequenced. Deep immunoSEQ sequencing was applied to naive, central memory and regulatory T cell samples, giving an average of about 3.6 million total reads per sample. Sorted cells were lysed in RLT buffer and RNA was extracted with DNase-treated RNeasy Micro or Mini kits, depending on cell number. Each cell subset was processed separately to prevent cross-contamination, with patient and healthy donor samples processed together. Using the immunoSEQ multiplex PCR, TCRB sequences were amplified from cDNA into 87-bp fragments spanning the CDR3 region. Sequencing of the amplicons was done on the Illumina HiSeq platform. Concerning the study's data processing: PCR bias was corrected computationally using synthetic template baselines, and reads within Hamming distance 2 were collapsed, with unmergeable singletons discarded. Reads were aligned against IMGT so that V, D and J genes, CDR3 length and insertions or deletions at six rearrangement sites could be assigned. Within each subset, clonotype counts were normalized to sorted cell number, after which true diversity and Gini coefficients were computed with the tcR R package. The overlap coefficient, calculated on TCRB nucleotide sequences, was used to measure repertoire sharing. TCRdb carries this immuneACCESS record with in-frame sequences only. Its versions omit some clonotypes, under half of them owing to an unresolved V gene in the studies checked, with the rest unexplained. V and J calls and clone size are copied from that table; D and trimming were computed from the DNA. The table for this sample lists 240,000 or so clones; about 30% of them were counted only once. Of the sample, under 5% falls within the top ten clones.

This clonotype originated in a young man in good health. The material sequenced was central memory CD4+ T cells from blood. Recombination joined TRBV15 with TRBJ1-1; the D gene assignment is ambiguous. The CDR3 in this case is CATSMGELKNTEAFF. Here is the DNA: TGTGCCACCAGCATGGGAGAACTGAAGAACACTGAAGCTTTCTTT.